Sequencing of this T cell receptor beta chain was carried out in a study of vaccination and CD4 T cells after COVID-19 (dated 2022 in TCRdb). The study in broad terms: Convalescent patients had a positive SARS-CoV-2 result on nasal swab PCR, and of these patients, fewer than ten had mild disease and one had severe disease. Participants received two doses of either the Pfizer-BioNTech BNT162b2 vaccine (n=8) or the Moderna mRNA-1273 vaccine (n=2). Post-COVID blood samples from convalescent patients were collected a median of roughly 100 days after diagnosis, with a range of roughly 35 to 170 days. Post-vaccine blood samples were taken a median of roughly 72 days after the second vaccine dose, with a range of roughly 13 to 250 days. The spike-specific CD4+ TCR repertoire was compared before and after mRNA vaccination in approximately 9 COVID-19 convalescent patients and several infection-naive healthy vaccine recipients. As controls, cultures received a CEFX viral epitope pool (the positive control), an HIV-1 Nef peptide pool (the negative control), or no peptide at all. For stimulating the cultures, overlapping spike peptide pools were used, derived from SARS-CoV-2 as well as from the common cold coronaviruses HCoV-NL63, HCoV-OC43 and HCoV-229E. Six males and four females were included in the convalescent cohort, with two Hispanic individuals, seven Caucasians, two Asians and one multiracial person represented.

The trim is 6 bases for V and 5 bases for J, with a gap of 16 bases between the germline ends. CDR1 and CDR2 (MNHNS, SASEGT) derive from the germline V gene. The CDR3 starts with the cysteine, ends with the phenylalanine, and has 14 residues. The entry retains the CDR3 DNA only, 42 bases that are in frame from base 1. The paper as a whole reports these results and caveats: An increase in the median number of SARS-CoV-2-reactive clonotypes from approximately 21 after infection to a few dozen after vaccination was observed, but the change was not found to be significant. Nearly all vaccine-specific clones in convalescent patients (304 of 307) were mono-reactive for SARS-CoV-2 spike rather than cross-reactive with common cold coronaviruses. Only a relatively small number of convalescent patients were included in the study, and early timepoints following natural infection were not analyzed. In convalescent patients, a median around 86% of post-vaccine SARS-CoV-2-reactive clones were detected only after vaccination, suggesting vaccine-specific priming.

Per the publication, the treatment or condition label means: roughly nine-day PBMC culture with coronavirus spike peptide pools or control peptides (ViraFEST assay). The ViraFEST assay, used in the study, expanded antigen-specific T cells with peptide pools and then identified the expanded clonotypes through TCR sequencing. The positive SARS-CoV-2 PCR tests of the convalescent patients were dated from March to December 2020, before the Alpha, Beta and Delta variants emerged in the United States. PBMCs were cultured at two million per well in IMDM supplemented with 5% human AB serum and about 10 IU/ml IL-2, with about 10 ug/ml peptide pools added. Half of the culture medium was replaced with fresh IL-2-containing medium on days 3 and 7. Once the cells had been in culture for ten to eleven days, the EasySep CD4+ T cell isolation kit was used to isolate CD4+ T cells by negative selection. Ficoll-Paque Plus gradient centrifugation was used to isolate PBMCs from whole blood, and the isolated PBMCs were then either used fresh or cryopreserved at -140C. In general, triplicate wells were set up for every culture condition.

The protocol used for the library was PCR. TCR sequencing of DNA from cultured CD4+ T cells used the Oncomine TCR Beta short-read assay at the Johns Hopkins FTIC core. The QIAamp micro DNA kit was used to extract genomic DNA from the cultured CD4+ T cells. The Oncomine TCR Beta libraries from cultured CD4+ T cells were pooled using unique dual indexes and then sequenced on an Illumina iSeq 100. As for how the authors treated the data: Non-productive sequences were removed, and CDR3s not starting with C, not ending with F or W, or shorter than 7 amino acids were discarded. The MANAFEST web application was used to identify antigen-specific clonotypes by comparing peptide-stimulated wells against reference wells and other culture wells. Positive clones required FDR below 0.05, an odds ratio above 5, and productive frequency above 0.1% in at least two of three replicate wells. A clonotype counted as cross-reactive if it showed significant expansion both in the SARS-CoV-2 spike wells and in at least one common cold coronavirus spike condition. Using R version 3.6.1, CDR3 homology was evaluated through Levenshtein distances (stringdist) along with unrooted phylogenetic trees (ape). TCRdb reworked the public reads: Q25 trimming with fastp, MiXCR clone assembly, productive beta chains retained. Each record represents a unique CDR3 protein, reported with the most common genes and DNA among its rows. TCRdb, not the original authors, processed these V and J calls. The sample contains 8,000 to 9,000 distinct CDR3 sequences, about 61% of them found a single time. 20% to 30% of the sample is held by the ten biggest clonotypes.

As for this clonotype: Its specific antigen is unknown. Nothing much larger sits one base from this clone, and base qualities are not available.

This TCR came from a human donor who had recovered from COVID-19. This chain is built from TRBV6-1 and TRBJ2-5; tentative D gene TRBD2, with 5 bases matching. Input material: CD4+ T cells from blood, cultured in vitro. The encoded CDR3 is CASSPRRRPETQYF. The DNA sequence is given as TGTGCCAGCAGCCCTCGTAGGAGGCCTGAGACCCAGTACTTC.